Listed below are T cell receptor beta chains from one sample, sequenced in a study of OX40 agonist ivuxolimab in advanced cancers. The assay was immunoSEQ multiplex PCR, and TCRdb's table has in-frame clones only and misses some. The sample has about 58,000 clones, less than 90% seen once. The sequencing here drew on CD4+ or CD8+ T cells sorted from blood, taken in a trial of the OX40 agonist ivuxolimab. These receptor sequences come from an adult with an advanced solid tumor such as melanoma, head and neck, liver or kidney cancer. The CDR3 runs from the conserved cysteine through the conserved F or W. Fields, in order: clone size, V gene, D gene, J gene, CDR3 protein, CDR3 DNA. The D gene is left open where the match is weak. Some rows have no size entry. The others give once, few or many, or a class for an expanded clone.

clone_size: few
v_call: TRBV30
d_call: TRBD1
j_call: TRBJ1-5
cdr3_aa: CAWRDRDNQPQHF
cdr3_nt: TGTGCCTGGAGGGACAGGGACAATCAGCCCCAGCATTTT

clone_size: NA
v_call: TRBV7-9
d_call: TRBD1
j_call: TRBJ1-1
cdr3_aa: CASSLVLDRGGTEAFF
cdr3_nt: TGTGCCAGCAGCTTAGTGTTAGACAGGGGAGGGACTGAAGCTTTCTTT

clone_size: NA
v_call: TRBV6-1
d_call: TRBD1
j_call: TRBJ2-1
cdr3_aa: CASSDIPTGDEQFF
cdr3_nt: TGTGCCAGCAGTGATATACCAACAGGGGATGAGCAGTTCTTC

clone_size: once
v_call: TRBV5-1
d_call: NA
j_call: TRBJ2-1
cdr3_aa: CASSLGPGNEQFF
cdr3_nt: TGCGCCAGCAGCTTAGGACCCGGCAATGAGCAGTTCTTC

clone_size: NA
v_call: TRBV7-8
d_call: NA
j_call: TRBJ2-1
cdr3_aa: CASSTERSYNEQFF
cdr3_nt: TGTGCCAGCAGCACTGAACGGAGTTACAATGAGCAGTTCTTC

clone_size: NA
v_call: TRBV27
d_call: NA
j_call: TRBJ2-5
cdr3_aa: CASSLRGMGQETQYF
cdr3_nt: TGTGCCAGCAGTTTACGGGGGATGGGTCAAGAGACCCAGTACTTC

clone_size: NA
v_call: TRBV6-1
d_call: NA
j_call: TRBJ1-4
cdr3_aa: CASSTLGAGEKLFF
cdr3_nt: TGTGCCAGCAGTACGTTGGGGGCAGGCGAAAAACTGTTTTTT

clone_size: NA
v_call: TRBV18
d_call: TRBD2
j_call: TRBJ2-1
cdr3_aa: CASSLSTSGGAGVNEQFF
cdr3_nt: TGTGCCAGCTCATTATCGACTAGCGGGGGGGCCGGCGTGAATGAGCAGTTCTTC

clone_size: NA
v_call: TRBV29-1
d_call: NA
j_call: TRBJ1-4
cdr3_aa: CSGRDTGSLNEKLFF
cdr3_nt: TGCAGCGGCCGGGACACAGGGTCCCTAAATGAAAAACTGTTTTTT

clone_size: NA
v_call: TRBV28
d_call: TRBD2
j_call: TRBJ2-2
cdr3_aa: CASSLSGLAGTGELFF
cdr3_nt: TGTGCCAGCAGTTTATCGGGACTAGCGGGGACCGGGGAGCTGTTTTTT

clone_size: NA
v_call: TRBV18
d_call: NA
j_call: TRBJ2-7
cdr3_aa: CASSPPSSVDEQYF
cdr3_nt: TGTGCCAGCTCACCACCATCCAGCGTCGACGAGCAGTACTTC

clone_size: NA
v_call: TRBV11-3
d_call: TRBD2
j_call: TRBJ2-1
cdr3_aa: CASSLVSGGWNEQFF
cdr3_nt: TGTGCCAGCAGCTTAGTTAGCGGGGGGTGGAATGAGCAGTTCTTC

clone_size: NA
v_call: TRBV18
d_call: NA
j_call: TRBJ2-3
cdr3_aa: CASSPPGLDTQYF
cdr3_nt: TGTGCCAGCTCACCACCGGGCCTCGATACGCAGTATTTT

clone_size: NA
v_call: TRBV5-4
d_call: TRBD1
j_call: TRBJ2-3
cdr3_aa: CASSWMTGGLTDTQYF
cdr3_nt: TGTGCCAGCAGCTGGATGACAGGGGGCCTCACAGATACGCAGTATTTT

clone_size: NA
v_call: TRBV2
d_call: NA
j_call: TRBJ1-1
cdr3_aa: CASSGGRENTEAFF
cdr3_nt: TGTGCCAGCAGTGGAGGCCGGGAGAACACTGAAGCTTTCTTT

clone_size: NA
v_call: TRBV11-2
d_call: NA
j_call: TRBJ2-5
cdr3_aa: CASSPQETQYF
cdr3_nt: TGTGCCAGCAGCCCCCAGGAGACCCAGTACTTC

clone_size: NA
v_call: TRBV30
d_call: TRBD2
j_call: TRBJ2-3
cdr3_aa: CAWSRGEGTDTQYF
cdr3_nt: TGTGCCTGGAGTCGGGGGGAGGGCACAGATACGCAGTATTTT

clone_size: NA
v_call: TRBV4-1
d_call: NA
j_call: TRBJ2-6
cdr3_aa: CASSPGNGYPGANVLTF
cdr3_nt: TGCGCCAGCAGTCCAGGGAACGGCTACCCTGGGGCCAACGTCCTGACTTTC

clone_size: NA
v_call: TRBV5-6
d_call: NA
j_call: TRBJ2-7
cdr3_aa: CASSRDTNYEQYF
cdr3_nt: TGTGCCAGCAGCCGGGACACAAATTACGAGCAGTACTTC

clone_size: NA
v_call: TRBV25-1
d_call: NA
j_call: TRBJ2-3
cdr3_aa: CATRDRTTDTQYF
cdr3_nt: TGTGCCACCAGAGACAGAACCACAGATACGCAGTATTTT

clone_size: NA
v_call: TRBV28
d_call: TRBD2
j_call: TRBJ2-2
cdr3_aa: CASSLDLGLAGGTGELFF
cdr3_nt: TGTGCCAGCAGTTTAGACCTCGGACTAGCGGGGGGCACCGGGGAGCTGTTTTTT

clone_size: NA
v_call: TRBV21-1
d_call: NA
j_call: TRBJ1-2
cdr3_aa: CASSKFRGQIETPYGYTF
cdr3_nt: TGTGCCAGCAGCAAATTTCGGGGACAGATAGAAACCCCCTATGGCTACACCTTC

clone_size: once
v_call: TRBV6-6
d_call: TRBD1
j_call: TRBJ1-2
cdr3_aa: CASLSTGGAIYGYTF
cdr3_nt: TGTGCCAGCCTTAGCACAGGGGGCGCGATCTATGGCTACACCTTC

clone_size: NA
v_call: TRBV18
d_call: NA
j_call: TRBJ2-7
cdr3_aa: CASSPTGEQYF
cdr3_nt: TGTGCCAGCTCACCGACGGGAGAGCAGTACTTC

clone_size: NA
v_call: TRBV27
d_call: NA
j_call: TRBJ1-5
cdr3_aa: CASRRAGNMNQPQHF
cdr3_nt: TGTGCCAGCAGAAGGGCGGGGAACATGAATCAGCCCCAGCATTTT

clone_size: few
v_call: TRBV9
d_call: NA
j_call: TRBJ1-6
cdr3_aa: CASSVFGAWAGNSPLHF
cdr3_nt: TGTGCCAGCAGCGTATTCGGTGCTTGGGCAGGGAATTCACCCCTCCACTTT

clone_size: NA
v_call: TRBV2
d_call: TRBD2
j_call: TRBJ2-3
cdr3_aa: CASRGGLAGGPRTADTQYF
cdr3_nt: TGTGCCAGCAGGGGCGGGCTAGCGGGGGGGCCCCGTACCGCAGATACGCAGTATTTT

clone_size: NA
v_call: TRBV7-9
d_call: NA
j_call: TRBJ2-7
cdr3_aa: CASSLGGNYEQYF
cdr3_nt: TGTGCCAGCAGCTTAGGGGGGAACTACGAGCAGTACTTC